A single sample gave rise to the 6 T cell receptor beta chains below, sequenced in a study of Ad26.COV2.S vaccination and SARS-CoV-2 variants. Regarding treatment: roughly 18 received Ad26.COV2.S at low or high dose, single or two shots; about 5 received placebo; per-sample allocation not given. Following the first vaccine or placebo injection, samples were taken on day 63. Using immunoSEQ multiplex PCR, the repertoire was profiled, and TCRdb retains in-frame clones only, with some absent. The sample holds about 390,000 clones, about 90% seen once. Specimen: peripheral blood, collected in a trial of Ad26.COV2.S vaccine versus placebo. The receptors come from a person aged 18-65 years who received the Ad26.COV2.S COVID-19 vaccine or a placebo.

V usage is TRBV7-8 and J usage is TRBJ1-5, with 7 bases matching TRBD1. The V segment lost 5 bases and the J segment 0 bases; nucleotides outside the gene matches: 4. CDR3 length: 15 residues. Germline assignment: CDR1 SGHVS and CDR2 FQNEAQ. The CDR3 DNA reads TGTGCCAGCAGCCTCGGGACAGTTAGCAATCAGCCCCAGCATTTT. It is translated as CASSLGTVSNQPQHF.

V and J are TRBV4-1 and TRBJ1-1; TRBD1 agrees at 7 bases. Trimming took 2 bases from V and 5 from J; bases not matched to a gene: 8. This CDR3 is 15 amino acids long. Germline values: CDR1 MGHRA, CDR2 YSYEKL. This CDR3 reads CASSQLTGRRTEAFF. The CDR3 nucleotides read TGCGCCAGCAGCCAATTGACAGGGCGTAGGACTGAAGCTTTCTTT.

The V gene is TRBV5-1, the J gene TRBJ2-1; 10 nucleotides agree with TRBD1. V was pared by 4 bases and J by 3 bases, with 4 bases of the junction left unmatched. The CDR3 is made up of 15 amino acids. CDR1 is SGHRS and CDR2 is YFSETQ in the germline V gene. CDR3 coding DNA: TGCGCCAGCAGCGCCTGGACAGGGGGCTACAATGAGCAGTTCTTC. Its protein is CASSAWTGGYNEQFF.

The chain is built from TRBV30 and TRBJ1-2; D gene unclear. Trimming stripped 2 bases from V and 3 bases from J, with 10 bases between. Germline V CDR1 and CDR2: GTSNPN, SVGIG (reference sequence). The CDR3 totals 13 residues. CDR3 in amino acids: CAWSPRGDYGYTF. CDR3 sequence (DNA): TGTGCCTGGAGTCCGCGCGGGGACTATGGCTACACCTTC.

The rearrangement links TRBV19 to TRBJ1-6; D not resolved. The V end lost 1 base, the J end lost 2 bases, and 12 bases lay between the germline ends. Germline lookup yields CDR1 LNHDA and CDR2 SQIVND (reference sequence). This CDR3 has 17 residues. The CDR3 nucleotides are TGTGCCAGTAGTATAGGTGGAGAGGGAACCTATAATTCACCCCTCCACTTT. It is translated as CASSIGGEGTYNSPLHF.

V and J are TRBV9 and TRBJ2-2; D gene uncertain. V lost 1 base to trimming and J lost 1 base, with 8 bases between them. The germline V gene has CDR1 SGDLS and CDR2 YYNGEE. The CDR3 is 15 amino acids. The CDR3 DNA reads as TGTGCCAGCAGCGTAAAGGGTAGGAACACCGGGGAGCTGTTTTTT. The encoded protein is CASSVKGRNTGELFF.